This TCR beta chain was captured by sequencing in a study of blood T cells in healthy people across ages. Study-wide results and limits: Roughly linear declines in TCR beta diversity per million T cells occurred with age.

A remark on this clonotype: Antigen specificity is unknown.

V was shortened by 0 bases and J by 2 bases, with 12 bases between the two germline ends. The CDR3 length is 16 residues. Germline CDR1 is LGHDT and CDR2 is YNNKEL (reference sequence). For the second PCR, which ran for roughly 7 to 11 cycles, a sample-barcoded 5' primer and a J-beta primer mix were used. Any given sample supplied a minimum of 3 million CDR3-containing paired-end reads. TCRdb re-derived calls from the 5' RACE reads in MiXCR, one entry per CDR3 protein. Among roughly 570,000 distinct CDR3 sequences listed, 25% to 30% were seen once. Material: blood. The clonotype originates from a woman in her 70s in good health. V usage is TRBV3-1 and J usage is TRBJ2-3, with D unresolved. The CDR3 coding sequence is TGTGCCAGCAGCCAAGAGATCATGGGAATCACAGATACGCAGTATTTT. Protein product: CASSQEIMGITDTQYF.